The 25 T cell receptor beta chains presented below share a single source sample, sequenced in a study of blood T cell repertoires in COVID-19. Sequencing was performed with immunoSEQ multiplex PCR; in TCRdb, only in-frame clones are kept and a portion is missing. The table records some 240,000 clones, 89% of them present only once. The sample was peripheral blood. The origin of the receptors is a man aged 55-75 years who had recovered from COVID-19.

This chain connects TRBV29-1 to TRBJ1-4; D call uncertain. Trimming pared 6 bases from V and 3 bases from J, leaving 14 bases between. Looked up from germline, CDR1 is SQVTM and CDR2 is ANQGSEA. This CDR3 is built from 14 residues. The CDR3 nucleotides are TGCAGCGTCGCGGCCCGGGGTGCTAATGAAAAACTGTTTTTT. Its translation: CSVAARGANEKLFF.

This rearrangement joins TRBV5-5 to TRBJ1-5; D ambiguous. The CDR3 runs to 15 residues. V was clipped by 4 bases and J by 0 bases, with 11 bases between them. CDR1 is SGHKS and CDR2 is YYEKEE in the germline V gene (reference sequence). CDR3 sequence reads: CASSLTPNSNQPQHF. In DNA form, the CDR3 reads TGTGCCAGCAGCCTGACACCAAATAGCAATCAGCCCCAGCATTTT.

The chain links TRBV9 to TRBJ1-5, with D unresolved. Germline CDR1 and CDR2: SGDLS and YYNGEE. The CDR3 is 15 residues long. V was clipped by 2 bases and J by 0 bases, with 9 bases between them. CDR3 sequence reads: CASSVSGNSNQPQHF. The CDR3 DNA reads TGTGCCAGCAGCGTTAGCGGAAATAGCAATCAGCCCCAGCATTTT.

The gene calls are TRBV18 and TRBJ1-1; D perhaps matches TRBD1 (5 bases). The V end lost 3 bases, the J end lost 1 base, and 18 bases lay between the germline ends. The germline gives CDR1 KGHSH, CDR2 LQKENI. The CDR3 runs 17 residues. CDR3 DNA: TGTGCCAGCTCACCGTACTTCGCCGTGGGGGGGAACACTGAAGCTTTCTTT. It encodes CASSPYFAVGGNTEAFF.

The V and J genes are TRBV7-9 and TRBJ2-7, with 8 bases lining up with TRBD1. The CDR3 has 14 residues. The germline V gene encodes CDR1 SEHNR and CDR2 FQNEAQ (reference sequence). Trimming removed 6 bases from V and 6 bases from J; junction bases left unmatched: 10. CDR3 sequence (DNA): TGTGCCAGCAGTTCGGACAGGGCTGCCTCCGAGCAGTACTTC. It specifies CASSSDRAASEQYF.

The chain joins TRBV4-1 to TRBJ1-3; TRBD1 matches 9 bases. Germline CDR1 is MGHRA and CDR2 is YSYEKL. The CDR3 loop spans 15 amino acids. With 4 bases clipped from V and 2 bases from J, the junction kept 3 bases outside the gene matches. The CDR3 reads CASSLRDRAGNTIYF. Written as DNA, the CDR3 is TGCGCCAGCAGCCTCCGGGACAGGGCTGGAAACACCATATATTTT.

CDR3 bases: TGTGCCAGCAGCCAAGATGGGGGGGGACCAACCTACGAGCAGTACTTC. Translating gives CASSQDGGGPTYEQYF. This chain uses TRBV4-2 with TRBJ2-7; 7 bases align to TRBD2. Trimming at V came to 0 bases and at J to 2 bases, leaving 7 bases not matched to a gene. This CDR3 is 16 amino acids long. From germline, CDR1 is LGHNA and CDR2 YNFKEQ.

This rearrangement joins TRBV5-1 to TRBJ2-3; unclear D gene. CDR3 size: 15 residues. The V and J ends lost 4 bases and 1 base respectively, with 13 bases between them. The germline V gene encodes CDR1 SGHRS and CDR2 YFSETQ. CDR3 DNA sequence: TGCGCCAGCAGCGTGACACCTCCGGGCACAGATACGCAGTATTTT. Amino acid sequence: CASSVTPPGTDTQYF. Together with reference TRBV5-1 and TRBJ2-3, the CDR3 gives the full variable domain: KAGVTQTPRYLIKTRGQQVTLSCSPISGHRSVSWYQQTPGQGLQFLFEYFSETQRNKGNFPGRFSGRQFSNSRSEMNVSTLELGDSALYLCASSVTPPGTDTQYFGPGTRLTVL.

This chain joins TRBV5-1 and TRBJ2-2; 10 bases align to TRBD1. There are 15 residues in the CDR3. J was trimmed by 4 bases and V by 4 bases; bases with no gene match: 4. The germline V gene encodes CDR1 SGHRS and CDR2 YFSETQ. The CDR3 bases are TGCGCCAGCAGCCAGGGACAGGGGTCCACCGGGGAGCTGTTTTTT. This sequence encodes CASSQGQGSTGELFF. The full variable domain, completed using reference TRBV5-1 and TRBJ2-2, is KAGVTQTPRYLIKTRGQQVTLSCSPISGHRSVSWYQQTPGQGLQFLFEYFSETQRNKGNFPGRFSGRQFSNSRSEMNVSTLELGDSALYLCASSQGQGSTGELFFGEGSRLTVL.

This chain joins TRBV7-9 and TRBJ2-5, with 7 nucleotides matching TRBD1. V lost 5 bases, J lost 10 bases, and 19 bases stayed unmatched. In germline, CDR1 is SEHNR, CDR2 FQNEAQ (reference sequence). This CDR3 comprises 16 residues. The CDR3 sequence: CASSPAGTAKTLLQYF. The CDR3 DNA reads TGTGCCAGCAGCCCCGCCGGGACAGCGAAGACTCTCCTCCAGTACTTC.

This sequence joins TRBV6-2 or TRBV6-3 and TRBJ2-1; tentative D call: TRBD1 (5 bases). V lost 6 bases to trimming and J lost 1 base, with 13 bases between them. This CDR3 comprises 15 residues. The germline gives CDR1 MNHEY, CDR2 SVGEGT. DNA for the CDR3: TGTGCCAGCAGCCTGACAGACGGGTCCTACAATGAGCAGTTCTTC. It specifies CASSLTDGSYNEQFF.

For the CDR3, the DNA is TGTGCCAGCAGCCGGACTAGCGGGGGGTACAATGAGCAGTTCTTC. It is translated as CASSRTSGGYNEQFF. The chain joins TRBV9 to TRBJ2-1, with 14 bases that match TRBD2. The CDR3 consists of 15 residues. The V gene end was trimmed by 4 bases and the J gene end by 4 bases; junction bases not matched to a gene: 1. From germline, CDR1 is SGDLS and CDR2 YYNGEE.

The chain carries TRBV3-1 (or the pseudogene TRBV3-2) and TRBJ2-7; tentatively, D is TRBD2 (5 bases). V lost 1 base, J lost 4 bases, and 14 bases lay in between. CDR1 is LGHDT, CDR2 YNNKEL, per germline (reference sequence). CDR3 length: 15 residues. CDR3 amino acids: CASSQVSGGPYEQYF. CDR3 bases: TGTGCCAGCAGCCAAGTGAGTGGCGGGCCTTACGAGCAGTACTTC.

This clone has only one observation. The rearrangement uses TRBV28 and TRBJ2-7; 12 bases match TRBD1. The CDR3 runs to 16 residues. Germline loops: CDR1 MDHEN, CDR2 SYDVKM. V was pared by 1 base and J by 4 bases, with 5 bases of the junction left unmatched. This CDR3 reads CASSLSPGQGAYEQYF. The CDR3 DNA is TGTGCCAGCAGTTTATCCCCGGGACAGGGGGCTTACGAGCAGTACTTC.

The V call is TRBV6-6, the J call TRBJ1-4, with a tentative D call TRBD1 (6 bases). Trimming stripped 3 bases from V and 7 bases from J, with 15 bases between. The CDR3 totals 15 residues. Germline V gives CDR1 MNHNY, CDR2 SVGAGI (reference sequence). As DNA, the CDR3 is TGTGCCAGCAGTTATCGGGGGGCAGCCGGTGAAAAACTGTTTTTT. As protein: CASSYRGAAGEKLFF.

The chain employs TRBV28 and TRBJ2-1; D call uncertain. Germline V gene data show CDR1 as MDHEN and CDR2 as SYDVKM. This CDR3 has 11 residues. V lost 7 bases and J lost 7, with 8 bases in between. The CDR3 is CASKSQNEQFF. The DNA of the CDR3 is TGTGCCAGCAAGTCTCAGAATGAGCAGTTCTTC.

The J gene is TRBJ1-5, the V gene TRBV18; 7 nucleotides line up with TRBD1. Germline CDR1 and CDR2: KGHSH and LQKENI. Trimming at V came to 5 bases and at J to 6 bases, leaving 10 bases not matched to a gene. The CDR3 sequence is 15 residues long. In DNA, the CDR3 is TGTGCCAGCTCAACCGAACAGGGGATTAGTCAGCCCCAGCATTTT. Translating it yields CASSTEQGISQPQHF.

The chain carries TRBV5-1 and TRBJ2-5, with 8 nucleotides matching TRBD1. With V trimmed by 2 bases and J by 4 bases, 4 bases remained unmatched. In germline, CDR1 is SGHRS, CDR2 YFSETQ. The CDR3 consists of 14 residues. The DNA for the CDR3 is TGCGCCAGCAGCTTCAGGGGGCAAGGAGAGACCCAGTACTTC. Translating gives CASSFRGQGETQYF.

The chain combines TRBV6-5 with TRBJ2-5; 12 positions match TRBD2. The V segment lost 10 bases and the J segment 2 bases; nucleotides outside the gene matches: 8. The length of the CDR3 is 15 residues. Germline V gives CDR1 MNHEY, CDR2 SVGAGI. The CDR3 loop is CATKLAGGWQETQYF. CDR3 DNA: TGTGCCACCAAACTAGCGGGAGGTTGGCAAGAGACCCAGTACTTC.

This rearrangement joins TRBV2 to TRBJ2-5; the match to TRBD1 covers 7 bases. This CDR3 has 14 residues. Trimming cost V 5 bases and J 5 bases; bases outside gene matches: 8. Per germline, CDR1 SNHLY and CDR2 FYNNEI. This CDR3 is CASSPGTAGETQYF. In DNA, the CDR3 is TGTGCCAGCAGTCCCGGGACAGCCGGGGAGACCCAGTACTTC.

The V and J genes are TRBV3-1 (or the pseudogene TRBV3-2) and TRBJ1-2; D might be TRBD1 (6 bases). Germline values: CDR1 LGHDT, CDR2 YNNKEL (reference sequence). The CDR3 is made up of 14 amino acids. Trimming removed 4 bases from V and 6 bases from J, with 15 bases in between. CDR3: CASSPTGKGDGYTF. CDR3 DNA: TGTGCCAGCAGCCCCACCGGTAAGGGGGATGGCTACACCTTC.

The chain links TRBV15 to TRBJ2-3, with TRBD2 as a possible D gene (6 bases). The V end lost 4 bases, the J end lost 7 bases, and 9 bases lay between the germline ends. The CDR3 consists of 12 residues. Per germline, CDR1 LNHNV and CDR2 YYDKDF (reference sequence). CDR3 bases: TGTGCCACCAGCACGGACTATCATACGCAGTATTTT. It is translated as CATSTDYHTQYF.

V gene TRBV4-3 combines with J gene TRBJ2-3; TRBD2 agrees at 7 bases. The germline gives CDR1 LGHNA, CDR2 YSLEER. V shed 1 base, J shed 4 bases, and the junction held 14 bases outside the gene matches. This CDR3 comprises 18 residues. In DNA form, the CDR3 reads TGCGCCAGCAGCCAAGCCCGCGGCCTGCGGGAGATCTCAGATACGCAGTATTTT. This codes for CASSQARGLREISDTQYF.

The gene calls are TRBV30 and TRBJ1-4; 12 bases are shared with TRBD1. The V gene's germline CDR1 is GTSNPN and CDR2 SVGIG (reference sequence). V trimming: 3 bases; J trimming: 3 bases; junction bases outside the gene matches: 11. The CDR3 consists of 18 residues. CDR3 amino acids: CAWSALGQGAPSNEKLFF. The CDR3 nucleotides read TGTGCCTGGAGCGCACTGGGACAGGGGGCGCCTTCTAATGAAAAACTGTTTTTT.

V usage is TRBV5-4 and J usage is TRBJ2-7; 8 nucleotides line up with TRBD2. Per germline, CDR1 SGHNT and CDR2 YYREEE (reference sequence). This CDR3 spans 14 amino acids. V lost 2 bases, J lost 4 bases, and 5 bases stayed unmatched. CDR3 in DNA: TGTGCCAGCAGCTTTTCTAGCGGGCGTTACGAGCAGTACTTC. Its translation is CASSFSSGRYEQYF.